This entry features one T cell receptor beta chain sequence. Its antigen is as yet unknown. This entry belongs to a study of PD-1 blockade in classical Hodgkin lymphoma. Regarding the study as a whole: It was reported that newly diagnosed patients had less baseline TCR diversity than healthy donors.

Repertoires were generated with immunoSEQ multiplex PCR, while TCRdb's copy carries only in-frame clones and drops some. The table shows under 65,000 clones, with 80% to 90% occurring only once. This CDR3 comprises 13 residues. The V end was cut by 0 bases, the J end by 4 bases, with 7 bases between. From germline, CDR1 is SGHNT and CDR2 YYREEE (reference sequence). Patients all relapsed after autologous stem cell transplantation, and there was variation in brentuximab vedotin exposure. The receptor's source is a human donor with classical Hodgkin lymphoma. The gene calls are TRBV5-4 and TRBJ1-1; D not certain. The source was peripheral blood mononuclear cells (PBMCs), collected at baseline. The chain's CDR3 is CASSLGGITEAFF. CDR3 bases: TGTGCCAGCAGCTTGGGAGGGATCACTGAAGCTTTCTTT.